These T cell receptor beta chains were read from a single sample in a study of neurological immune-mediated disorders. One entry per CDR3 protein results from TCRdb running MiXCR on the 5' RACE reads. Among over 25,000 distinct CDR3 sequences listed, under 25% were seen once. The sequenced material came from PBMCs. These receptors were taken from a woman aged 60-75 years in good health. The conserved cysteine and the conserved F or W are not part of the CDR3 here. A D gene is named only where the DNA matches it firmly.

TRBV4-2	14	.	ASSQDVGAGTWELF
TRBV5-1	11	.	ASSLSGYNEQF
TRBV6-2/TRBV6-3	15	TRBD1	ASSYLKDRGPYNEQF
TRBV9	13	TRBD1	ASSAFRDRDHEQY
TRBV5-1	14	.	ASSLVPGDVQETQY
TRBV20-1	10	.	SASNAVYGYT
TRBV4-1	13	.	ASSQPTGRNSPLH
TRBV5-1	10	.	ASAHTQETQY
TRBV7-9	14	.	ASSLMDRPPYNEQF
TRBV5-1	10	.	ASSRQQETQY
TRBV5-1	13	TRBD1	ASDREGSHTGELF
TRBV20-1	10	.	SARKEEETQY
TRBV7-3	12	.	ASSFGVSTDTQY
TRBV3-1	14	TRBD1	ASSQGYRGLATEAF
TRBV28	12	TRBD2	ASMALAGVYEQY
TRBV6-1	14	.	ASSEDPPRPTDTQY
TRBV9	16	.	ASSVAWRGGLDTGELF
TRBV28	13	.	ASIGSATGPYEQY
TRBV28	14	TRBD1	ASSSARDRGLYEQY
TRBV5-1	12	.	ASSLAGSAGEQF
TRBV20-1	11	TRBD1	SATTGGDSPLH
TRBV6-5	14	.	ASSYSRGASTDTQY
TRBV20-1	14	.	SARRGGGVSYNEQF
TRBV5-1	12	TRBD2	ASSLVSGPGEQF